This passage covers 18 T cell receptor beta chains from one sample sequenced in a study of blood T cell repertoires in COVID-19. The protocol was immunoSEQ multiplex PCR, while the TCRdb copy is restricted to in-frame clones and leaves out a portion. This repertoire shows approximately 440,000 clones, about nine tenths found once; its top ten account for 0.6%. Material: PBMCs or T cells enriched from blood (not recorded which). The origin of the receptors is a young man who had recovered from COVID-19.

This chain connects TRBV2 to TRBJ1-6, with a weak D call TRBD1 (5 bases). Germline CDR1 and CDR2: SNHLY and FYNNEI. The CDR3 length is 17 residues. The germline V and J ends were trimmed by 3 bases and 7 bases, with 19 bases remaining between them. The CDR3 is CASSDAGRRLSNSPLHF. The DNA of the CDR3 is TGTGCCAGCAGTGATGCGGGACGGCGACTATCAAATTCACCCCTCCACTTT.

The rearrangement links TRBV27 to TRBJ2-1; 8 bases are shared with TRBD2. The CDR3 runs 15 residues. Trimming cost V 7 bases and J 5 bases; bases outside gene matches: 10. Germline values: CDR1 MNHEY, CDR2 SMNVEV (reference sequence). The CDR3 coding sequence is TGTGCCAGCACCTCGGGACTAGGGGATAACAATGAGCAGTTCTTC. Translation gives CASTSGLGDNNEQFF.

J is TRBJ1-2 and V is TRBV25-1, with 11 bases fitting TRBD1. CDR3 size: 16 residues. The V segment lost 1 base and the J segment 7 bases; nucleotides outside the gene matches: 8. Germline-derived CDR1 and CDR2 are MGHDK and SYGVNS. The CDR3 DNA is TGTGCCAGCAGTGAATGGGGGACAGGGGGAACCCTTGGCTACACCTTC. It yields the protein CASSEWGTGGTLGYTF.

The V gene is TRBV2, the J gene TRBJ2-1; 9 bases agree with TRBD2. J gave up 5 bases and V 6 bases, and 8 bases lay outside the gene matches. Germline assignment: CDR1 SNHLY and CDR2 FYNNEI. This CDR3 region has 15 residues. Here the CDR3 reads CASRVAGEDNNEQFF. CDR3 in DNA: TGTGCCAGCAGGGTAGCGGGAGAGGACAACAATGAGCAGTTCTTC.

The genes are TRBV19 and TRBJ2-4; D is possibly TRBD1 (5 bases). V lost 3 bases and J 12 bases, leaving 12 bases between the germline ends. The germline gives CDR1 LNHDA, CDR2 SQIVND (reference sequence). The CDR3 has 12 amino acids. Here the CDR3 reads CASSMGLYDQYF. CDR3 DNA sequence: TGTGCCAGTAGTATGGGGCTGTATGATCAGTACTTC.

V gene TRBV11-2 combines with J gene TRBJ1-3, with TRBD1 matching 9 bases. Germline values: CDR1 SGHAT, CDR2 FQNNGV. CDR3 length: 15 amino acids. Trimming removed 4 bases from V and 2 bases from J; junction bases left unmatched: 3. CDR3 region: CASSSDRGTGNTIYF. The CDR3 DNA reads TGTGCCAGCAGCTCCGACAGGGGGACTGGAAACACCATATATTTT. Full variable domain (remainder filled in from reference TRBV11-2 and TRBJ1-3): EAGVAQSPRYKIIEKRQSVAFWCNPISGHATLYWYQQILGQGPKLLIQFQNNGVVDDSQLPKDRFSAERLKGVDSTLKIQPAKLEDSAVYLCASSSDRGTGNTIYFGEGSWLTVV.

This rearrangement joins TRBV19 to TRBJ1-1, with D maybe TRBD1 (5 bases). In germline, CDR1 is LNHDA, CDR2 SQIVND (reference sequence). The V gene lost 4 bases and the J gene lost 5 bases, with 17 bases spanning the gap. The CDR3 runs to 15 residues. The CDR3 nucleotides are TGTGCCAGTAGTAAGGGGACTAAACATGGGACTGAAGCTTTCTTT. Encoded protein: CASSKGTKHGTEAFF.

The chain recombines TRBV11-3 with TRBJ2-2; 7 bases align to TRBD1. This CDR3 has 16 residues. From germline, CDR1 is SGHNT and CDR2 YENEEA. V trimming: 0 bases; J trimming: 1 base; junction bases outside the gene matches: 2. CDR3 protein: CASSLDGTVNTGELFF. Here the CDR3 DNA reads TGTGCCAGCAGCTTAGATGGGACAGTGAACACCGGGGAGCTGTTTTTT.

The chain employs TRBV28 and TRBJ1-2, with TRBD1 as a possible D gene (5 bases). This CDR3 is 15 amino acids long. CDR1 is MDHEN and CDR2 is SYDVKM in the germline V gene. V was shortened by 10 bases and J by 6 bases, with 24 bases between the two germline ends. CDR3 amino acids: CATLRLRAGLNGYTF. The CDR3 DNA reads as TGTGCCACCTTAAGATTAAGGGCAGGGTTGAATGGCTACACCTTC.

CDR3 residues: CASSSLLEQYF. CDR3 nucleotides: TGTGCCAGCAGCTCATTGCTAGAGCAGTACTTC. V is TRBV6-5 and J is TRBJ2-7; D is ambiguous. Germline-derived CDR1 and CDR2 are MNHEY and SVGAGI. The V and J ends lost 6 bases and 7 bases respectively, with 10 bases between them. This CDR3 comprises 11 residues.

This sequence joins TRBV4-1 and TRBJ2-7, with D possibly being TRBD1 (5 bases). Trimming pared 0 bases from V and 3 bases from J, leaving 9 bases between. The germline CDR1 and CDR2 sequences are MGHRA and YSYEKL. The CDR3 is 14 amino acids. The CDR3 DNA follows: TGCGCCAGCAGCCAAGAATACACAGGCTACGAGCAGTACTTC. Protein: CASSQEYTGYEQYF.

The DNA for the CDR3 is TGTGCCAGCAGTTCCCCTGTTGGGGCCAACGTCCTGACTTTC. Protein product: CASSSPVGANVLTF. The V gene is TRBV28, the J gene TRBJ2-6; D is undetermined. V lost 4 bases to trimming and J lost 3 bases, with 7 bases between them. The CDR3 sequence is 14 residues long. Germline CDR1 is MDHEN and CDR2 is SYDVKM.

CDR3 sequence (DNA): TGTGCCAGCAGTTTAATCGATGAGCAGTTCTTC. Protein: CASSLIDEQFF. The chain employs TRBV12-3 or TRBV12-4 and TRBJ2-1; D is unclear. The V and J ends lost 2 bases and 8 bases respectively, with 4 bases between them. The CDR3 covers 11 residues.

This rearrangement joins TRBV5-4 to TRBJ2-2; no clear D. Germline V gene lookup returns CDR1 SGHNT and CDR2 YYREEE (reference sequence). The CDR3 is 13 amino acids. Deletions cut 4 bases from V and 1 base from J, with 5 bases between. CDR3 protein: CASSPENTGELFF. CDR3 coding DNA: TGTGCCAGCAGCCCAGAGAACACCGGGGAGCTGTTTTTT. The whole variable domain, filled in from reference TRBV5-4 and TRBJ2-2, reads ETGVTQSPTHLIKTRGQQVTLRCSSQSGHNTVSWYQQALGQGPQFIFQYYREEENGRGNFPPRFSGLQFPNYSSELNVNALELDDSALYLCASSPENTGELFFGEGSRLTVL.

The chain recombines TRBV11-3 with TRBJ2-2; 7 nucleotides match TRBD1. This CDR3 is 15 amino acids long. Germline V gene lookup returns CDR1 SGHNT and CDR2 YENEEA. With 3 bases clipped from V and 0 bases from J, the junction kept 1 base outside the gene matches. Here the CDR3 reads CASSFQGANTGELFF. DNA of the CDR3: TGTGCCAGCAGCTTTCAGGGGGCGAACACCGGGGAGCTGTTTTTT.

The chain joins TRBV3-1 (or the pseudogene TRBV3-2) to TRBJ1-6, with 8 bases fitting TRBD1. The CDR3 has 14 residues. Germline V gene sequence: CDR1 LGHDT, CDR2 YNNKEL (reference sequence). Trimming cost V 3 bases and J 9 bases; bases outside gene matches: 4. The CDR3 region has the DNA TGTGCCAGCAGCCAGTCGGACAGGGCTTCACCCCTCCACTTT. It encodes CASSQSDRASPLHF.

This sequence joins TRBV2 and TRBJ1-5; 7 bases agree with TRBD1. The CDR3 is made up of 14 amino acids. V lost 6 bases to trimming and J lost 2 bases; unmatched junction nucleotides: 4. Germline CDR1 is SNHLY and CDR2 is FYNNEI. The CDR3 sequence is CASRRGLGNQPQHF. CDR3 in DNA: TGTGCCAGCAGGAGGGGGCTCGGCAATCAGCCCCAGCATTTT. The full variable domain, rest sourced from reference TRBV2 and TRBJ1-5, is EPEVTQTPSHQVTQMGQEVILRCVPISNHLYFYWYRQILGQKVEFLVSFYNNEISEKSEIFDDQFSVERPDGSNFTLKIRSTKLEDSAMYFCASRRGLGNQPQHFGDGTRLSIL.

This chain uses TRBV27 with TRBJ1-1, with 10 bases matching TRBD1. The germline CDR1 and CDR2 sequences are MNHEY and SMNVEV (reference sequence). CDR3 length equals 15 residues. The V segment lost 6 bases and the J segment 3 bases; nucleotides outside the gene matches: 7. The CDR3 DNA reads TGTGCCAGCAGGCGCTCCGGGACAGGGGACACTGAAGCTTTCTTT. This gives the protein CASRRSGTGDTEAFF.